This TCR beta chain was recovered during a study of cytomegalovirus exposure and HLA in healthy donors. The study's findings and limits: Most TCR sequences were seen very rarely across donors, but some public TCRs occurred in many.

Comments on this clone: The target antigen is unknown.

Germline CDR1 and CDR2: MDHEN and SYDVKM. The CDR3 sequence is 13 residues long. Trimming shortened V by 7 bases and J by 4 bases, and 13 bases separated the two germline ends. Profiling relied on immunoSEQ multiplex PCR, and the TCRdb table lists in-frame clones only, not all of them. The sample has 150,000 to 180,000 clones, about 86% seen once. The material sequenced was PBMCs. The source is a human donor in good health. The chain carries TRBV28 and TRBJ1-2, with a weak D call TRBD1 (5 bases). The CDR3 bases are TGTGCCAGCATAAATTCCAGGGCCTATGGCTACACCTTC. Translating gives CASINSRAYGYTF.